What follows are 10 T cell receptor beta chains derived from one specimen sequenced in a study of T cells in Graves' hyperthyroidism and ophthalmopathy. Amplification of TCR beta CDR3 regions was performed using RNA transcripts as template. When the TCR CDR3 underwent first-round RT-PCR, the HTBI primer set was used. A single record per CDR3 protein comes from TCRdb applying MiXCR to the multiplex PCR reads. The sample holds roughly 180,000 distinct CDR3 sequences, around 8.9% seen once. The sample consisted of blood. Receptors originate from a woman under 30 with Graves' hyperthyroidism that later progressed to Graves' ophthalmopathy.

There are many counts of this clonotype. The V and J genes are TRBV28 and TRBJ1-2; D not certain. Germline assignment: CDR1 MDHEN and CDR2 SYDVKM. There are 13 residues in the CDR3. The V end was cut by 6 bases, the J end by 7 bases, with 15 bases between. This chain's CDR3 is CASSISTGGGYTF. For the CDR3, the DNA is TGTGCCAGCAGCATTTCGACTGGAGGTGGCTACACCTTC.

The chain employs TRBV14 and TRBJ1-2, with D maybe TRBD1 (5 bases). Germline-derived CDR1 and CDR2 are SGHDN and FVKESK. The CDR3 runs 15 residues. The V end lost 5 bases, the J end lost 5 bases, and 18 bases lay between the germline ends. The CDR3 loop reads CASSENQAGRYGYTF. The CDR3 nucleotides are TGTGCCAGCAGCGAAAACCAGGCAGGGAGGTATGGCTACACCTTC.

This clonotype has at least ten counts. The J gene is TRBJ2-2, the V gene TRBV7-3; 10 bases line up with TRBD2. The V segment lost 4 bases and the J segment 5 bases; nucleotides outside the gene matches: 4. The germline V gene has CDR1 SGHTA and CDR2 FQGTGA. The CDR3 has 15 amino acids. CDR3 in DNA: TGTGCCAGCAGCTCTCTAGCGGGGGAAACCGGGGAGCTGTTTTTT. This gives the protein CASSSLAGETGELFF.

This clonotype was counted at least ten times. The chain combines TRBV29-1 with TRBJ2-1; no reliable D call. The V end was cut by 0 bases, the J end by 6 bases, with 12 bases between. The CDR3 totals 14 residues. Per germline, CDR1 SQVTM and CDR2 ANQGSEA. CDR3 sequence reads: CSVEEGKKSNEQFF. The CDR3, as DNA: TGCAGCGTTGAAGAGGGGAAGAAGAGCAATGAGCAGTTCTTC.

This clonotype was detected many times. The chain joins TRBV2 to TRBJ2-5; D is perhaps TRBD1 (6 bases). Germline CDR1 is SNHLY and CDR2 is FYNNEI. V was cut by 6 bases and J by 3 bases, with 14 bases left in between. This CDR3 contains 14 residues. This CDR3 is CASRENTGKETQYF. The CDR3 bases are TGTGCCAGCAGAGAGAACACAGGGAAAGAGACCCAGTACTTC.

As to this clonotype: At one boundary the junction diverges from the germline segment, which might be a read error. The chain uses TRBV30 and TRBJ2-1, with D tentatively TRBD1 (7 bases). The V gene's germline CDR1 is GTSNPN and CDR2 SVGIG (reference sequence). The CDR3 is 12 amino acids. CDR3 loop: CAWSATGEEHFF. The CDR3 bases are TGTGCCTGGAGTGCCACAGGGGAGGAGCATTTCTTC.

This clonotype was seen repeatedly, ten times or more. The chain combines TRBV5-4 with TRBJ2-1; weak D call: TRBD2 (5 bases). With 4 bases removed from V and 5 bases from J, the gap between germline ends came to 13 bases. This CDR3 has 14 residues. The germline gives CDR1 SGHNT, CDR2 YYREEE (reference sequence). Here the CDR3 reads CASSRVDGDNEQFF. CDR3 coding DNA: TGTGCCAGCAGCCGGGTGGACGGGGACAATGAGCAGTTCTTC.

This rearrangement joins TRBV9 to TRBJ2-3; D gene ambiguous. This CDR3 region has 14 residues. Deletions cut 0 bases from V and 0 bases from J, with 5 bases between. Per the germline V gene, CDR1 is SGDLS and CDR2 is YYNGEE. CDR3 sequence (DNA): TGTGCCAGCAGCGTAGGGTTTAGCACAGATACGCAGTATTTT. It codes for CASSVGFSTDTQYF.

This clonotype was recorded at least ten times. This sequence joins TRBV9 and TRBJ1-1; no clear D gene. Germline CDR1 is SGDLS and CDR2 is YYNGEE. V was trimmed by 0 bases and J by 5 bases, leaving 8 bases between them. This CDR3 spans 13 amino acids. The CDR3 reads CASSVGRGTEAFF. CDR3 coding DNA: TGTGCCAGCAGCGTAGGGAGAGGGACTGAAGCTTTCTTT.

Notes on this clonotype: A much larger clone differs by one base, so this may be a read error. This sequence joins TRBV15 and TRBJ1-3; D uncertain. This CDR3 spans 15 amino acids. Per germline, CDR1 LNHNV and CDR2 YYDKDF (reference sequence). The CDR3 region has the DNA TGTGCCACCAGCGGAGATCGGCTCTCTGGAAACACCATATATTTT. Its protein product is CATSGDRLSGNTIYF.